These 27 T cell receptor beta chains originate from one sample sequenced in a study of blood T cell repertoires in COVID-19. TCRdb keeps only in-frame clones here, not all; method: immunoSEQ multiplex PCR. This table holds some 100,000 clones, just over 85% found once. What was sequenced was peripheral blood. These TCRs come from a woman aged 65 to 85 with acute or convalescent COVID-19.

The chain employs TRBV5-1 and TRBJ2-1; tentatively, D is TRBD1 (6 bases). Trimming removed 5 bases from V and 2 bases from J, with 14 bases in between. This CDR3 has 15 amino acids. Per germline, CDR1 SGHRS and CDR2 YFSETQ. CDR3 coding DNA: TGCGCCAGCAGTTTTGGGACATTAGCCTACAATGAGCAGTTCTTC. Translation: CASSFGTLAYNEQFF.

This rearrangement joins TRBV18 to TRBJ1-4; D is uncertain. V lost 1 base to trimming and J lost 7 bases, with 22 bases between them. The germline V gene encodes CDR1 KGHSH and CDR2 LQKENI. The CDR3 runs 18 residues. The CDR3 DNA sequence: TGTGCCAGCTCACCACGACGGACTTCCACCACCTGGGGTGAAAAACTGTTTTTT. Residues: CASSPRRTSTTWGEKLFF.

This rearrangement joins TRBV6-5 to TRBJ2-7, with TRBD2 matching over 10 bases. After removal of 5 bases from V and 0 bases from J, the junction contained 4 bases not matched to a gene. Germline V gene sequence: CDR1 MNHEY, CDR2 SVGAGI. This CDR3 region has 15 residues. CDR3: CASSQRLAGSYEQYF. DNA for the CDR3: TGTGCCAGCAGTCAACGACTAGCGGGCTCCTACGAGCAGTACTTC.

This clone was seen a handful of times. The rearrangement uses TRBV13 and TRBJ1-2, with D perhaps matching TRBD1 (6 bases). This CDR3 comprises 16 residues. Germline-derived CDR1 and CDR2 are PRHDT and FYEKMQ (reference sequence). V lost 5 bases, J lost 5 bases, and 21 bases lay in between. The DNA of the CDR3 is TGTGCCAGCAGCCGCGACGGGACACGCGTCTCGTATGGCTACACCTTC. As protein: CASSRDGTRVSYGYTF.

The chain combines TRBV6-5 with TRBJ2-4; TRBD2 agrees at 14 bases. The length of the CDR3 is 15 residues. From germline, CDR1 is MNHEY and CDR2 SVGAGI. The J segment lost 6 bases and the V segment lost 6 bases, leaving 4 bases of the junction unmatched. The CDR3 region has the DNA TGTGCCAGCAGATCCGGGACTAGCGGGGGAAACATTCAGTACTTC. Its protein product is CASRSGTSGGNIQYF.

V gene TRBV5-1 combines with J gene TRBJ2-7; 7 bases match TRBD2. V trimming: 4 bases; J trimming: 2 bases; junction bases outside the gene matches: 6. The CDR3 extends over 14 amino acids. Germline CDR1 is SGHRS and CDR2 is YFSETQ. CDR3 residues: CASSPRAGPYEQYF. CDR3 DNA: TGCGCCAGCAGCCCAAGAGCGGGACCCTACGAGCAGTACTTC.

V usage is TRBV19 and J usage is TRBJ1-3; TRBD1 matches 10 bases. Germline lookup yields CDR1 LNHDA and CDR2 SQIVND (reference sequence). The CDR3 sequence is 15 residues long. V gave up 7 bases and J gave up 1 base; unmatched junction bases: 4. CDR3: CASIRQGASGNTIYF. The CDR3 bases are TGTGCCAGTATCCGACAGGGGGCTTCTGGAAACACCATATATTTT.

DNA of the CDR3: TGCGCCAGCAGCTTGTACGGGGTGGAGGAGACCCAGTACTTC. Its translation: CASSLYGVEETQYF. V usage is TRBV5-1 and J usage is TRBJ2-5; D possibly corresponds to TRBD2 (5 bases). Trimming pared 1 base from V and 5 bases from J, leaving 12 bases between. Looked up from germline, CDR1 is SGHRS and CDR2 is YFSETQ. This CDR3 has 14 residues. Variable domain in full (rest from reference TRBV5-1 and TRBJ2-5): KAGVTQTPRYLIKTRGQQVTLSCSPISGHRSVSWYQQTPGQGLQFLFEYFSETQRNKGNFPGRFSGRQFSNSRSEMNVSTLELGDSALYLCASSLYGVEETQYFGPGTRLLVL.

This clone was recorded only once. V gene TRBV28 combines with J gene TRBJ1-2, with 12 bases that match TRBD1. The CDR3 is 15 residues long. J lost 6 bases, V lost 7 bases, and 9 bases had no gene match. Germline lookup yields CDR1 MDHEN and CDR2 SYDVKM. CDR3 nucleotides: TGTGCCAGCAACGATCCCGGGACAGGGGGCGATGGCTACACCTTC. Translation: CASNDPGTGGDGYTF.

The chain has TRBV13 and TRBJ2-7; tentative D call: TRBD2 (5 bases). The ends were cut back, 0 bases at V and 4 bases at J, with 7 bases in the middle. There are 13 residues in the CDR3. Germline V gene lookup returns CDR1 PRHDT and CDR2 FYEKMQ (reference sequence). CDR3: CASSLGTSYEQYF. The CDR3 DNA follows: TGTGCCAGCAGCTTAGGAACTAGTTACGAGCAGTACTTC.

The chain is built from TRBV2 and TRBJ1-5; possibly TRBD1 for D (5 bases). Trimming pared 5 bases from V and 6 bases from J, leaving 23 bases between. The germline V gene encodes CDR1 SNHLY and CDR2 FYNNEI. CDR3 size: 17 residues. CDR3 sequence: CASSSAGQQAYGQPQHF. The CDR3 DNA sequence: TGTGCCAGCAGTTCGGCCGGGCAACAGGCATACGGTCAGCCCCAGCATTTT.

The genes are TRBV5-1 and TRBJ2-5, with TRBD2 matching over 9 bases. Unmatched junction bases numbered 12, after V lost 2 bases and J lost 4 bases. The germline gives CDR1 SGHRS, CDR2 YFSETQ. The CDR3 extends over 17 amino acids. DNA for the CDR3: TGCGCCAGCAGCTTAACCAATAGCGGGGGCCCGGGAGAGACCCAGTACTTC. This encodes CASSLTNSGGPGETQYF.

The J gene is TRBJ2-2, the V gene TRBV3-1 (or the pseudogene TRBV3-2); D gene uncertain. Trimming removed 3 bases at V and 4 bases at J, with 9 bases between. Germline V lookup: CDR1 LGHDT, CDR2 YNNKEL (reference sequence). CDR3 size: 14 residues. The CDR3 reads CASSQSGGTGELFF. The CDR3 nucleotides read TGTGCCAGCAGCCAGTCAGGTGGCACCGGGGAGCTGTTTTTT.

V gene TRBV10-2 combines with J gene TRBJ1-6, with 7 bases fitting TRBD1. V shed 2 bases, J shed 7 bases, and the junction held 5 bases outside the gene matches. The CDR3 sequence is 15 residues long. Germline V gene sequence: CDR1 WSHSY, CDR2 SAAADI. CDR3 bases: TGCGCCAGCAGTGAGCGGGGGACAGACAATTCACCCCTCCACTTT. Translated, it gives CASSERGTDNSPLHF.

This chain links TRBV10-2 with TRBJ2-2, with TRBD1 matching 9 bases. The CDR3 covers 14 residues. Looked up from germline, CDR1 is WSHSY and CDR2 is SAAADI. Trimming removed 6 bases from V and 6 bases from J; junction bases left unmatched: 5. This CDR3 reads CASSPTGGPGELFF. The CDR3 DNA reads TGCGCCAGCAGCCCAACAGGGGGCCCCGGGGAGCTGTTTTTT.

V is TRBV13 and J is TRBJ2-7; tentatively, D is TRBD1 (6 bases). The germline gives CDR1 PRHDT, CDR2 FYEKMQ (reference sequence). Trimming pared 1 base from V and 0 bases from J, leaving 10 bases between. This CDR3 region has 15 residues. The CDR3 is CASSLEGQSSYEQYF. CDR3 bases: TGTGCCAGCAGCTTAGAAGGACAGAGCTCCTACGAGCAGTACTTC.

This clone appeared a single time. The chain joins TRBV28 to TRBJ2-1; 7 bases fit TRBD2. Germline V lookup: CDR1 MDHEN, CDR2 SYDVKM. This CDR3 spans 17 amino acids. V lost 1 base and J lost 0; bases outside the gene matches: 6. This CDR3 reads CASSLSLATRSYNEQFF. As DNA, the CDR3 is TGTGCCAGCAGTTTATCACTAGCGACCCGCTCCTACAATGAGCAGTTCTTC.

The genes are TRBV28 and TRBJ1-1; 7 bases fit TRBD1. The germline CDR1 and CDR2 sequences are MDHEN and SYDVKM. This CDR3 is 15 amino acids long. J lost 2 bases, V lost 7 bases, and 10 bases had no gene match. The CDR3 is CASNSLGTVNTEAFF. CDR3 coding DNA: TGTGCCAGCAACAGTCTCGGGACAGTAAACACTGAAGCTTTCTTT. The full variable domain, its missing parts supplied by reference TRBV28 and TRBJ1-1, is DVKVTQSSRYLVKRTGEKVFLECVQDMDHENMFWYRQDPGLGLRLIYFSYDVKMKEKGDIPEGYSVSREKKERFSLILESASTNQTSMYLCASNSLGTVNTEAFFGQGTRLTVV.

The chain combines TRBV5-1 with TRBJ1-4; D not resolved. The CDR3 runs to 14 residues. V was pared by 4 bases and J by 0 bases, with 7 bases between. Germline V gene lookup returns CDR1 SGHRS and CDR2 YFSETQ. The CDR3 DNA follows: TGCGCCAGCAGCCTATTTGCAACTAATGAAAAACTGTTTTTT. Translated: CASSLFATNEKLFF.

This chain connects TRBV3-1 (or the pseudogene TRBV3-2) to TRBJ2-7; D possibly corresponds to TRBD2 (5 bases). Germline V gene sequence: CDR1 LGHDT, CDR2 YNNKEL (reference sequence). This CDR3 has 14 residues. V lost 8 bases and J 3 bases, leaving 17 bases between the germline ends. The DNA of the CDR3 is TGTGCCAGCCGTCTTAGTACGGGGATCTACGAGCAGTACTTC. This codes for CASRLSTGIYEQYF.

This chain uses TRBV7-9 with TRBJ1-2; no firm D call. The CDR3 totals 15 residues. V shed 7 bases and J shed 4 bases, with 19 bases lying between them. In germline, CDR1 is SEHNR, CDR2 FQNEAQ (reference sequence). CDR3 in amino acids: CASTRADSTTYGYTF. In DNA, the CDR3 is TGTGCCAGCACCCGAGCGGATTCTACAACCTATGGCTACACCTTC.

This clone was seen just once. The chain recombines TRBV20-1 with TRBJ2-1, with 12 bases fitting TRBD1. Germline V CDR1 and CDR2: DFQATT, SNEGSKA (reference sequence). The CDR3 is made up of 16 amino acids. The V and J ends lost 3 bases and 7 bases, in that order; junction bases with no gene match: 10. The CDR3 DNA sequence: TGCAGTGCTAGTGTTTCCGGGACAGGGGGCTGGAATGAGCAGTTCTTC. Translating gives CSASVSGTGGWNEQFF.

This chain uses TRBV24-1 with TRBJ2-5, with 8 bases identical to TRBD1. Germline trimming cut 3 bases from V and 3 bases from J; bases unmatched to any gene: 5. The CDR3 consists of 15 residues. Germline V gene sequence: CDR1 KGHDR, CDR2 SFDVKD. Written as DNA, the CDR3 is TGTGCCACCAGTGATGGGAGACAGGGGAAAGAGACCCAGTACTTC. Translated: CATSDGRQGKETQYF.

The chain has TRBV7-9 and TRBJ2-7; D is possibly TRBD2 (5 bases). This CDR3 contains 15 residues. In germline, CDR1 is SEHNR, CDR2 FQNEAQ (reference sequence). Trimming removed 1 base at V and 2 bases at J, with 12 bases between. DNA for the CDR3: TGTGCCAGCAGCTTAGTGAGGGAGTCTCCCTACGAGCAGTACTTC. Its protein product is CASSLVRESPYEQYF.

This sequence joins TRBV20-1 and TRBJ1-2; 11 nucleotides agree with TRBD1. V lost 6 bases, J lost 5 bases, and 5 bases stayed unmatched. The CDR3 loop spans 13 amino acids. Germline values: CDR1 DFQATT, CDR2 SNEGSKA (reference sequence). The CDR3 DNA sequence: TGCAGTGCCAGTGGGGACAGGGGGTATGGCTACACCTTC. Its translation: CSASGDRGYGYTF.

The J gene is TRBJ2-5, the V gene TRBV5-6, with 13 bases fitting TRBD2. The germline CDR1 and CDR2 sequences are SGHDT and YYEEEE. The CDR3 totals 17 residues. V was pared by 4 bases and J by 5 bases, with 11 bases of the junction left unmatched. The CDR3 DNA reads TGTGCCAGCAGCGTTTTCCCGGGACTAGCGGGGAGGGAGACCCAGTACTTC. Its translation is CASSVFPGLAGRETQYF.

This clone was picked up a small number of times. The gene calls are TRBV7-2 and TRBJ1-4; D might be TRBD1 (6 bases). CDR1 is SGHTA and CDR2 is FQGNSA in the germline V gene. The CDR3 loop spans 16 amino acids. V dropped 3 bases and J dropped 1 base, with 12 bases sitting between them. CDR3 sequence (DNA): TGTGCCAGCAGCTTTGGCACAGGGTTAACTAATGAAAAACTGTTTTTT. Translated, it gives CASSFGTGLTNEKLFF.